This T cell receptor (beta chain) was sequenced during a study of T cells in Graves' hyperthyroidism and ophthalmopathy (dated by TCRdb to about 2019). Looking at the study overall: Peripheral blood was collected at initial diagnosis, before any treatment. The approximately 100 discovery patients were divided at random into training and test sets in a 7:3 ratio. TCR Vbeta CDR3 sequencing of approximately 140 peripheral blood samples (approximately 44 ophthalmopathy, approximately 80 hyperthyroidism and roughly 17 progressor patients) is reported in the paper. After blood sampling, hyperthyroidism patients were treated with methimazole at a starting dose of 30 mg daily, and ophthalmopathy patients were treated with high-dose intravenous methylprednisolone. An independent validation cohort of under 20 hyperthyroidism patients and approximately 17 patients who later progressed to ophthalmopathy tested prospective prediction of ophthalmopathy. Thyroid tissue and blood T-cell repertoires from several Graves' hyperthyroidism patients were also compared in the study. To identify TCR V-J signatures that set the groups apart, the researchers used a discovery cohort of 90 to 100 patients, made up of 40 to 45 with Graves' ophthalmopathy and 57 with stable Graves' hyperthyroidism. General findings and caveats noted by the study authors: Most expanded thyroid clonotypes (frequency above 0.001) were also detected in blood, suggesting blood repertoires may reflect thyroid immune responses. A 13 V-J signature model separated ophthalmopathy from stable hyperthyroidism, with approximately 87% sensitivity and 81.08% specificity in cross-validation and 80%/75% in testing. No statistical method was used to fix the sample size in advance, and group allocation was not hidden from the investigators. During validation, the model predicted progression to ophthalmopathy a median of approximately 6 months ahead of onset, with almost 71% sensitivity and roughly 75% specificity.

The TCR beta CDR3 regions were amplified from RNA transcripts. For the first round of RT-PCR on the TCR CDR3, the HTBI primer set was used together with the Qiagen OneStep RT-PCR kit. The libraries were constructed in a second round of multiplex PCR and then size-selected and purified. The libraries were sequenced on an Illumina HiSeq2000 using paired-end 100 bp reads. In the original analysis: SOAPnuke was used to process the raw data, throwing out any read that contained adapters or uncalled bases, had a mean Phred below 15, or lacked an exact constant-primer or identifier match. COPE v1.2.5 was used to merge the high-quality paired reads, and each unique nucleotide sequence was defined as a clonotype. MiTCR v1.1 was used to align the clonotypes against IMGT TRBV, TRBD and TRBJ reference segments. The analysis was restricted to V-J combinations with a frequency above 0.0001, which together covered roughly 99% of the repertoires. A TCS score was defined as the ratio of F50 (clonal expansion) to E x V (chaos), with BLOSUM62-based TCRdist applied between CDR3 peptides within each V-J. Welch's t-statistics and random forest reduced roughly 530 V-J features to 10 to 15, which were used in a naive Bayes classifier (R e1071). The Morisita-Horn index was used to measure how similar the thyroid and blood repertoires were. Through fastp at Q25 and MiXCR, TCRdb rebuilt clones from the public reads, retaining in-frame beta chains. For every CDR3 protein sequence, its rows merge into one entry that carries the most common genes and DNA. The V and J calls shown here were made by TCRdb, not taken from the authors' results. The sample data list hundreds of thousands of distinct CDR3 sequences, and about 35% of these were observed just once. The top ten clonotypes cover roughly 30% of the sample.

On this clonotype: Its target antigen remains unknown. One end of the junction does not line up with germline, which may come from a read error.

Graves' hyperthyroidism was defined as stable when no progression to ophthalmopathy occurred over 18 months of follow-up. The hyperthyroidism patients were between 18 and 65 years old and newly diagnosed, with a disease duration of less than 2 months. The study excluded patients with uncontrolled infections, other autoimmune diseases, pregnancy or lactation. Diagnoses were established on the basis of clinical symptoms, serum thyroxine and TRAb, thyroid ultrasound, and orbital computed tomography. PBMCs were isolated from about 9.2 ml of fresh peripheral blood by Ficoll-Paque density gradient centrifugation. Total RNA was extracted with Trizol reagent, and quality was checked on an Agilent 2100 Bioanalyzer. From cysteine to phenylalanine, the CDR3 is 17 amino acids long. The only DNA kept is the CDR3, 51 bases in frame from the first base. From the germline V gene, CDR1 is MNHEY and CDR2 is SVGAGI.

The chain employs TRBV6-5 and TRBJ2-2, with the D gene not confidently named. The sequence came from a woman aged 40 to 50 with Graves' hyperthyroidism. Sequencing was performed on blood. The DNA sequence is TGTGCCATCAGTGGGTCGAACCGGGCCGGTCGGACCGGGGAGCTGTTTTTT. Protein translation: CAISGSNRAGRTGELFF.